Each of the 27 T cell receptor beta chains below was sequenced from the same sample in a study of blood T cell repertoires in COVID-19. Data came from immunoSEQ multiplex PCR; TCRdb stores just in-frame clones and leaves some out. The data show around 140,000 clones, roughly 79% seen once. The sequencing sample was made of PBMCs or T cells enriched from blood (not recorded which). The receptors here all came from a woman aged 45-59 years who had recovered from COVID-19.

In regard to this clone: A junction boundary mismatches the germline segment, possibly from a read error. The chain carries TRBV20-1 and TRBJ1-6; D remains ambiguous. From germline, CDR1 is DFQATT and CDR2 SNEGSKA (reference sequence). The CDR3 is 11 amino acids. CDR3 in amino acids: CSAREGVGWRF. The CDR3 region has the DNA TGCAGTGCTAGAGAAGGCGTTGGTTGGCGGTTT.

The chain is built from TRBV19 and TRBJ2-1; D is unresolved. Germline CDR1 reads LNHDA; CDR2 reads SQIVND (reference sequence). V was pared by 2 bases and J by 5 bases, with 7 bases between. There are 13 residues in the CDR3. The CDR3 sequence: CASSIQVHNEQFF. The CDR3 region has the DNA TGTGCCAGTAGTATACAGGTTCACAATGAGCAGTTCTTC.

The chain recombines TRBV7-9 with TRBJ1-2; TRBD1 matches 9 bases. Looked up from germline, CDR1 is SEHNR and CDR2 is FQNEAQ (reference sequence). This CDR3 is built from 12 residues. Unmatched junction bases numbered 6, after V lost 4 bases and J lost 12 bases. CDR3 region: CASSSTGGGNTF. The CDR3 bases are TGTGCCAGCAGCTCGACAGGGGGTGGGAACACCTTC. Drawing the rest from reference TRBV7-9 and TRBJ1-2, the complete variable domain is DTGVSQNPRHKITKRGQNVTFRCDPISEHNRLYWYRQTLGQGPEFLTYFQNEAQLEKSRLLSDRFSAERPKGSFSTLEIQRTEQGDSAMYLCASSSTGGGNTFGSGTRLTVV.

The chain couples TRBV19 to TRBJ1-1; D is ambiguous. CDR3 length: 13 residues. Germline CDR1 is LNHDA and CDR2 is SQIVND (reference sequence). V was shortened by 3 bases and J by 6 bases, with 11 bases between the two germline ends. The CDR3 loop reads CASSIWGGAEAFF. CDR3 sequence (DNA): TGTGCCAGTAGTATTTGGGGAGGCGCTGAAGCTTTCTTT.

The chain's CDR3 is CASSGRGGSGETQYF. The CDR3 region has the DNA TGTGCCAGCAGCGGGAGGGGTGGTAGCGGGGAGACCCAGTACTTC. The V call is TRBV9, the J call TRBJ2-5; 7 bases line up with TRBD2. Germline-derived CDR1 and CDR2 are SGDLS and YYNGEE. V lost 3 bases to trimming and J lost 5 bases; unmatched junction nucleotides: 10. This CDR3 region has 15 residues.

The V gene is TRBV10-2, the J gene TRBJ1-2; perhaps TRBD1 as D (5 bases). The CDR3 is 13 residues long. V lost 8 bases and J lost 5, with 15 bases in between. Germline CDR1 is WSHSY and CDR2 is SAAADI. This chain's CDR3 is CASLLAGGYGYTF. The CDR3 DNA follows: TGCGCCAGCCTCCTGGCGGGGGGATATGGCTACACCTTC.

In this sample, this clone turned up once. The CDR3 is CASGPKLLSGYTF. CDR3 in DNA: TGTGCTAGTGGGCCTAAACTCCTATCCGGCTACACCTTC. The J gene is TRBJ1-2, the V gene TRBV12-5; D is ambiguous. Germline V gene lookup returns CDR1 LGHNT and CDR2 FRNRAP. CDR3 length equals 13 residues. V lost 6 bases to trimming and J lost 8 bases, with 16 bases between them. The complete variable domain, with remaining parts taken from reference TRBV12-5 and TRBJ1-2, reads DARVTQTPRHKVTEMGQEVTMRCQPILGHNTVFWYRQTMMQGLELLAYFRNRAPLDDSGMPKDRFSAEMPDATLATLKIQPSEPRDSAVYFCASGPKLLSGYTFGSGTRLTVV.

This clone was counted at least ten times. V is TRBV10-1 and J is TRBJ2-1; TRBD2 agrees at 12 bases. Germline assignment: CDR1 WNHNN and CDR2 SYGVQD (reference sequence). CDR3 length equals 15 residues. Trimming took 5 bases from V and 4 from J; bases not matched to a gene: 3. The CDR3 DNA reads TGCGCCAGCAGTACCGGGACTAGCGGGTACAATGAGCAGTTCTTC. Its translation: CASSTGTSGYNEQFF.

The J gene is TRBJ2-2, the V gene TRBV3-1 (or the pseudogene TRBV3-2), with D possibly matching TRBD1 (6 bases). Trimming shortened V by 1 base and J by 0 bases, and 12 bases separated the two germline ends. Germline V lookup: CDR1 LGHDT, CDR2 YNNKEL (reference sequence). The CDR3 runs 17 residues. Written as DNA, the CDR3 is TGTGCCAGCAGCCAAGGGGGACACCCAACGAACACCGGGGAGCTGTTTTTT. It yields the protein CASSQGGHPTNTGELFF.

The CDR3 region has the DNA TGCGCCAGTAGGAGGGATCGGGAGACCCAGTACTTC. Its protein is CASRRDRETQYF. The J gene is TRBJ2-5, the V gene TRBV5-1, with D tentatively TRBD2 (6 bases). The CDR3 has 12 amino acids. Trimming removed 8 bases from V and 5 bases from J, with 13 bases in between. Germline CDR1 SGHRS, CDR2 YFSETQ.

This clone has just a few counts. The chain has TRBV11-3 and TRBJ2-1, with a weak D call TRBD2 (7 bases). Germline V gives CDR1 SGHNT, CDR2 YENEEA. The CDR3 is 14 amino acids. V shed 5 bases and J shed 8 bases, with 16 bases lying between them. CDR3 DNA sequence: TGTGCCAGCAGCCCTAGGGGGGGGCCATATGAGCAGTTCTTC. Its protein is CASSPRGGPYEQFF.

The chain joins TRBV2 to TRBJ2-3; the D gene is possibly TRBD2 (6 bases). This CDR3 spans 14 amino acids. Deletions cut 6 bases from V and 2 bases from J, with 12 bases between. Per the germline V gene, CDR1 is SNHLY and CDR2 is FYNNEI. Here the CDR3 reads CASSNRDFTDTQYF. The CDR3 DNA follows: TGTGCCAGCAGCAACCGGGACTTCACAGATACGCAGTATTTT.

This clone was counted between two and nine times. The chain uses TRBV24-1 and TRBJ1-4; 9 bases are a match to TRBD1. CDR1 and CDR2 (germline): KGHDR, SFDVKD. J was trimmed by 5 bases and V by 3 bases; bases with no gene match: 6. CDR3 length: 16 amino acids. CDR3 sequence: CATSDSPQGANEKLFF. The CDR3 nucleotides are TGTGCCACCAGTGATAGCCCACAGGGGGCAAATGAAAAACTGTTTTTT.

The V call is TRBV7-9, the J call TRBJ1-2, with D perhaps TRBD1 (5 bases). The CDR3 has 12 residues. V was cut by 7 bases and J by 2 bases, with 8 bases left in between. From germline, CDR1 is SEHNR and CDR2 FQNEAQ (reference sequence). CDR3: CASTRENYGYTF. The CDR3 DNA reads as TGTGCCAGCACCAGGGAGAACTATGGCTACACCTTC.

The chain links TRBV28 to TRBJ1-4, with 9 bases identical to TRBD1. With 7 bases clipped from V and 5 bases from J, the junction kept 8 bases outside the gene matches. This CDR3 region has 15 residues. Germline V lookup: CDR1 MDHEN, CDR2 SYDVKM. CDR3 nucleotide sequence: TGTGCCAGCACCCCGCACGACAGGGGGAATGAAAAACTGTTTTTT. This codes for CASTPHDRGNEKLFF. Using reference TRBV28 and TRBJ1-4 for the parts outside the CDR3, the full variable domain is DVKVTQSSRYLVKRTGEKVFLECVQDMDHENMFWYRQDPGLGLRLIYFSYDVKMKEKGDIPEGYSVSREKKERFSLILESASTNQTSMYLCASTPHDRGNEKLFFGSGTQLSVL.

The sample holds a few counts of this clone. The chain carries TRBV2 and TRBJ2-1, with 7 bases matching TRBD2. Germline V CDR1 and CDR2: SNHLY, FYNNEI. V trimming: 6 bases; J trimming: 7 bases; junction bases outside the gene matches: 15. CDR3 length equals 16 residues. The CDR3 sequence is CASSAGGTIFLNEQFF. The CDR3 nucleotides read TGTGCCAGCAGCGCCGGTGGGACTATTTTTTTGAATGAGCAGTTCTTC.

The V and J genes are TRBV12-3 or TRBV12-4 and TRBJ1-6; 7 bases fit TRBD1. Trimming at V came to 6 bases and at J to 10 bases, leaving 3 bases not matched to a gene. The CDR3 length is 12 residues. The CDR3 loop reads CASRQGGSPLHF. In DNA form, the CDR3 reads TGTGCCAGCAGGCAGGGGGGCTCACCCCTCCACTTT.

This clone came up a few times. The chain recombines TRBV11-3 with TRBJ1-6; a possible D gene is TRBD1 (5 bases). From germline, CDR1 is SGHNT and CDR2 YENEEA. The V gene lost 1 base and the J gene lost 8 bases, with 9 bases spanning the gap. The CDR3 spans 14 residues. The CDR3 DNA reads TGTGCCAGCAGCTTAGGGCAGGGCCATTCACCCCTCCACTTT. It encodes CASSLGQGHSPLHF. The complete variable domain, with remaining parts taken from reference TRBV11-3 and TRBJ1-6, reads EAGVVQSPRYKIIEKKQPVAFWCNPISGHNTLYWYLQNLGQGPELLIRYENEEAVDDSQLPKDRFSAERLKGVDSTLKIQPAELGDSAVYLCASSLGQGHSPLHFGNGTRLTVT.

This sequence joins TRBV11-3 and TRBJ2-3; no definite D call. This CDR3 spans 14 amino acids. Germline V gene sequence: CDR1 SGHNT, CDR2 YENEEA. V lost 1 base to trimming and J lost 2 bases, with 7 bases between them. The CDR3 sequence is CASSLGGVTDTQYF. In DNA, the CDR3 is TGTGCCAGCAGCTTAGGTGGAGTCACAGATACGCAGTATTTT.

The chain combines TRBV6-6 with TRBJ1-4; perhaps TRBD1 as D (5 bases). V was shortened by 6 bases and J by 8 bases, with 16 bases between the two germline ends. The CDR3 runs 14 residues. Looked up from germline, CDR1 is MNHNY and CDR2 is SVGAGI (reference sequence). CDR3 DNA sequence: TGTGCCAGCAGCCCGACCGTAGGGGTGGAAAAACTGTTTTTT. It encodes CASSPTVGVEKLFF.

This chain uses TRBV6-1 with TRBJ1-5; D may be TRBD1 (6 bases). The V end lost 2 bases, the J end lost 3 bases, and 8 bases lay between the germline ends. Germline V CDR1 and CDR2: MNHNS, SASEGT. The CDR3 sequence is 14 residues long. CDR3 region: CASSEQGNNQPQHF. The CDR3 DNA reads TGTGCCAGCAGTGAACAGGGGAACAATCAGCCCCAGCATTTT.

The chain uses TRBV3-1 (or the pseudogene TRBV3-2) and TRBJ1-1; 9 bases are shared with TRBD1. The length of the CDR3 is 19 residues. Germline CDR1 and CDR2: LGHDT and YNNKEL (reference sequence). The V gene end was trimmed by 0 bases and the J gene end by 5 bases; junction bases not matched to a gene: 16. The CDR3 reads CASSQEKGTGGAPGTEAFF. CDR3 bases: TGTGCCAGCAGCCAAGAAAAGGGAACAGGGGGCGCGCCGGGGACTGAAGCTTTCTTT.

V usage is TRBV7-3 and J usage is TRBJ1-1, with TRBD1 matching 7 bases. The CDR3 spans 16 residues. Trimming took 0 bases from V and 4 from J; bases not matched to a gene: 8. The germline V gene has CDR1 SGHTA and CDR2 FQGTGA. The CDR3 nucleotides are TGTGCCAGCAGCTTAACGAGGGCAGGGGGAGGCACTGAAGCTTTCTTT. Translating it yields CASSLTRAGGGTEAFF.

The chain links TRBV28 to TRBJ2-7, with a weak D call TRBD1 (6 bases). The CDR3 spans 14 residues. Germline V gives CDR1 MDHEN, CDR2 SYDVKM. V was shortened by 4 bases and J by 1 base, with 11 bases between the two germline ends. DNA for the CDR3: TGTGCCAGCAGTTCCCCGGGACATTCCTACGAGCAGTACTTC. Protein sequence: CASSSPGHSYEQYF.

The CDR3 is CASSIDRKEGYTF. The DNA of the CDR3 is TGCGCCAGCAGCATAGACAGGAAGGAAGGCTACACCTTC. The chain carries TRBV5-1 and TRBJ1-2, with D possibly matching TRBD1 (6 bases). Germline V gene data show CDR1 as SGHRS and CDR2 as YFSETQ. Trimming pared 4 bases from V and 8 bases from J, leaving 15 bases between. The CDR3 sequence is 13 residues long. Based on the CDR3 plus reference TRBV5-1 and TRBJ1-2, the full variable domain is KAGVTQTPRYLIKTRGQQVTLSCSPISGHRSVSWYQQTPGQGLQFLFEYFSETQRNKGNFPGRFSGRQFSNSRSEMNVSTLELGDSALYLCASSIDRKEGYTFGSGTRLTVV.

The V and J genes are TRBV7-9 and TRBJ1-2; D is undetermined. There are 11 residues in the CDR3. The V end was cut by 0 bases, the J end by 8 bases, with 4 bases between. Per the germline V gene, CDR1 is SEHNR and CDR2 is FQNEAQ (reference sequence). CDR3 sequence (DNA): TGTGCCAGCAGCTTAGCCGGGGGCTACACCTTC. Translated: CASSLAGGYTF.

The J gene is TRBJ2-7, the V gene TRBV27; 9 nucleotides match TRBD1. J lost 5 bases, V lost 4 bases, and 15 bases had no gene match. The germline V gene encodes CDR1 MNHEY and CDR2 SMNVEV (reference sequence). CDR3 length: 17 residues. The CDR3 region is CASSSGTGISRRDEQYF. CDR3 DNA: TGTGCCAGCAGTTCCGGGACAGGGATCTCGCGCCGAGACGAGCAGTACTTC.